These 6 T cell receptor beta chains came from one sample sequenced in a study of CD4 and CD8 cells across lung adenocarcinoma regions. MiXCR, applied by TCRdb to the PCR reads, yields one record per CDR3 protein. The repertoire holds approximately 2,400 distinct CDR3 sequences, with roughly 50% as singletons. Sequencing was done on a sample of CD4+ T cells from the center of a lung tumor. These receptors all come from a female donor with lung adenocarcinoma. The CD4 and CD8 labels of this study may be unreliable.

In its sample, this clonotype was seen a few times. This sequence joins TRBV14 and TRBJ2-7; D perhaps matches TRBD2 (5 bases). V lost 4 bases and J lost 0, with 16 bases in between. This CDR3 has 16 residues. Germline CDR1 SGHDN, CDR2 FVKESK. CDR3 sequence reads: CASSPTGGLSSYEQYF. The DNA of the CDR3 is TGTGCCAGCAGCCCCACGGGCGGGCTTAGCTCCTACGAGCAGTACTTC.

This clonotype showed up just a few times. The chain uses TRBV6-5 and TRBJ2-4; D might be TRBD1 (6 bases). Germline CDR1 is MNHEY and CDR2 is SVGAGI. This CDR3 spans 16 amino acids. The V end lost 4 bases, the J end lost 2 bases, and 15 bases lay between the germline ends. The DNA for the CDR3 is TGTGCCAGCAGTTTTGGAAGGCAGGGGACCAAAAACATTCAGTACTTC. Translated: CASSFGRQGTKNIQYF.

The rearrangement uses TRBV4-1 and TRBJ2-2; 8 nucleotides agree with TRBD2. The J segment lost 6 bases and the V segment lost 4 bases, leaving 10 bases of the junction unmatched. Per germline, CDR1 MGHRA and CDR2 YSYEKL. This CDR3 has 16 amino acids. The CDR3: CASSLLAGLAAGELFF. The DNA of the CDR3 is TGCGCCAGCAGCCTGTTAGCGGGATTAGCGGCCGGGGAGCTGTTTTTT.

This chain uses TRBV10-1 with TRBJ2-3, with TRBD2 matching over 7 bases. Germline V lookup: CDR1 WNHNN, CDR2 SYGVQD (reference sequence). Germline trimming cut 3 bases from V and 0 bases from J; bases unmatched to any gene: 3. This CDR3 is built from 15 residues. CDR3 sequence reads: CASSDIAGSTDTQYF. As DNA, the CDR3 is TGCGCCAGCAGTGACATAGCGGGTAGCACAGATACGCAGTATTTT.

This CDR3 is CASGVQPVSNDTQYF. In nucleotides, the CDR3 is TGTGCCAGCGGCGTGCAGCCTGTGAGCAACGATACGCAGTACTTC. The rearrangement joins TRBV6-1 to TRBJ2-3, with D uncertain. TRBJ2-7 explains the end of the DNA better; the J call may be wrong. Germline CDR1 is MNHNS and CDR2 is SASEGT. This CDR3 comprises 15 residues.

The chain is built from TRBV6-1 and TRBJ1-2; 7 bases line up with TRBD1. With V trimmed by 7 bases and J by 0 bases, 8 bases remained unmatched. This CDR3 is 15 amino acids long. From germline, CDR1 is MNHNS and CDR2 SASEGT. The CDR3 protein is CASNTGTATNYGYTF. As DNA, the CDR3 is TGTGCCAGCAACACCGGGACAGCCACTAACTATGGCTACACCTTC.